One sample yielded the 32 T cell receptor beta chains listed below, sequenced in a study of Ad26.COV2.S vaccination and SARS-CoV-2 variants. Treatment in this sample: over 15 received Ad26.COV2.S at low or high dose, single or two shots; 5 received placebo; per-sample allocation not given. Repertoires come from day 63 after the first vaccine or placebo injection. Sequenced by immunoSEQ multiplex PCR; TCRdb stores in-frame clones only, minus some. The table shows some 340,000 clones, with 86% occurring only once. The sample here was peripheral blood, taken in a trial of Ad26.COV2.S vaccine versus placebo. These receptors came from a person aged 18-60 years who received the Ad26.COV2.S COVID-19 vaccine or a placebo.

The chain recombines TRBV19 with TRBJ2-7; 9 bases map to TRBD1. This CDR3 has 21 amino acids. The V and J ends lost 4 bases and 5 bases, in that order; junction bases with no gene match: 27. In germline, CDR1 is LNHDA, CDR2 SQIVND (reference sequence). CDR3 sequence: CASSTYRRDRASFGLRDEQYF. CDR3 sequence (DNA): TGTGCCAGTAGTACCTACCGCCGGGACAGGGCCTCCTTCGGGCTTCGGGACGAGCAGTACTTC.

The rearrangement links TRBV5-1 to TRBJ2-5, with D perhaps matching TRBD2 (5 bases). The CDR3 has 14 amino acids. Trimming removed 0 bases from V and 0 bases from J, with 6 bases in between. Germline V gene data show CDR1 as SGHRS and CDR2 as YFSETQ. CDR3 nucleotides: TGCGCCAGCAGCTTGGGGAGGTACCAAGAGACCCAGTACTTC. Residues: CASSLGRYQETQYF.

This clone was detected only a few times. The chain is built from TRBV18 and TRBJ1-2; 9 bases are a match to TRBD1. V shed 6 bases, J shed 8 bases, and the junction held 10 bases outside the gene matches. The CDR3 contains 14 residues. CDR1 and CDR2 from the germline V gene are KGHSH and LQKENI. The CDR3 DNA reads TGTGCCAGCTCGTCCGGGACAGGGTGGCGGGGCTACACCTTC. Its translation is CASSSGTGWRGYTF.

The chain employs TRBV11-2 and TRBJ2-7, with 9 bases matching TRBD2. CDR3 length: 15 amino acids. Germline-derived CDR1 and CDR2 are SGHAT and FQNNGV. Trimming cost V 8 bases and J 2 bases; bases outside gene matches: 10. In DNA form, the CDR3 reads TGTGCCAGCGGCTCGGGCGGGGGGGTCCCCTACGAGCAGTACTTC. Translated: CASGSGGGVPYEQYF.

The chain has TRBV18 and TRBJ2-1, with 9 positions matching TRBD1. The CDR3 runs 14 residues. V trimming: 6 bases; J trimming: 6 bases; junction bases outside the gene matches: 6. Germline assignment: CDR1 KGHSH and CDR2 LQKENI. CDR3 protein: CASSWTGDSNEQFF. In DNA form, the CDR3 reads TGTGCCAGCTCCTGGACAGGGGATAGCAATGAGCAGTTCTTC. Using reference TRBV18 and TRBJ2-1 for the parts outside the CDR3, the full variable domain is NAGVMQNPRHLVRRRGQEARLRCSPMKGHSHVYWYRQLPEEGLKFMVYLQKENIIDESGMPKERFSAEFPKEGPSILRIQQVVRGDSAAYFCASSWTGDSNEQFFGPGTRLTVL.

This clone was counted only a few times. V gene TRBV18 combines with J gene TRBJ1-2; the match to TRBD1 covers 10 bases. Germline loops: CDR1 KGHSH, CDR2 LQKENI. This CDR3 spans 16 amino acids. V trimming: 3 bases; J trimming: 6 bases; junction bases outside the gene matches: 10. The CDR3 reads CASSPGQGGSRNGYTF. CDR3 coding DNA: TGTGCCAGCTCACCCGGACAGGGGGGGTCTAGGAATGGCTACACCTTC.

Regarding this clone: Other nucleotide sequences in the sample specify the same CDR3. The V call is TRBV4-3, the J call TRBJ1-1; 8 bases align to TRBD1. V shed 0 bases, J shed 2 bases, and the junction held 2 bases outside the gene matches. This CDR3 comprises 15 residues. The germline gives CDR1 LGHNA, CDR2 YSLEER. In nucleotides, the CDR3 is TGCGCCAGCAGCCAAGACACAGGGGGAAACACTGAAGCTTTCTTT. Its translation: CASSQDTGGNTEAFF.

V is TRBV6-5 and J is TRBJ2-1, with D tentatively TRBD1 (6 bases). Trimming pared 7 bases from V and 4 bases from J, leaving 17 bases between. Germline-derived CDR1 and CDR2 are MNHEY and SVGAGI. The CDR3 is 15 amino acids. CDR3 sequence reads: CASKVGGPYYNEQFF. Written as DNA, the CDR3 is TGTGCCAGCAAGGTAGGGGGACCCTATTACAATGAGCAGTTCTTC.

The gene calls are TRBV13 and TRBJ1-4, with a tentative D call TRBD1 (5 bases). Trimming took off 2 bases at V and 4 bases at J, with 14 bases between the two ends. In germline, CDR1 is PRHDT, CDR2 FYEKMQ (reference sequence). CDR3 length equals 16 residues. As DNA, the CDR3 is TGTGCCAGCAGCTTAAGGCAGGGTGCGGGTAATGAAAAACTGTTTTTT. Translating it yields CASSLRQGAGNEKLFF. The variable domain in full, completed from reference TRBV13 and TRBJ1-4, reads AAGVIQSPRHLIKEKRETATLKCYPIPRHDTVYWYQQGPGQDPQFLISFYEKMQSDKGSIPDRFSAQQFSDYHSELNMSSLELGDSALYFCASSLRQGAGNEKLFFGSGTQLSVL.

In this sample, this clone turned up once. The V call is TRBV6-2 or TRBV6-3, the J call TRBJ1-5, with D maybe TRBD1 (6 bases). Germline loops: CDR1 MNHEY, CDR2 SVGEGT. The CDR3 extends over 18 amino acids. V shed 4 bases and J shed 4 bases, with 23 bases lying between them. In nucleotides, the CDR3 is TGTGCCAGCAGTTCGGGGTACCGCCGGGACACATTGAATCAGCCCCAGCATTTT. This encodes CASSSGYRRDTLNQPQHF.

V is TRBV4-2 and J is TRBJ2-2, with 7 bases that match TRBD2. The CDR3 has 17 amino acids. CDR1 and CDR2 from the germline V gene are LGHNA and YNFKEQ. After removal of 6 bases from V and 5 bases from J, the junction contained 15 bases not matched to a gene. CDR3 DNA sequence: TGTGCCAGCAGTCCAGGAGGAAGCGGGGCTAGGACCGGGGAGCTGTTTTTT. As protein: CASSPGGSGARTGELFF.

The V and J genes are TRBV6-1 and TRBJ2-3, with 10 bases that match TRBD1. The germline gives CDR1 MNHNS, CDR2 SASEGT. The V and J ends lost 4 bases and 0 bases, in that order; junction bases with no gene match: 16. The CDR3 sequence is 20 residues long. In nucleotides, the CDR3 is TGTGCCAGCAGTGGCCTCGTAGGGACAGGGGCCCTCTCTAGCACAGATACGCAGTATTTT. This encodes CASSGLVGTGALSSTDTQYF.

This chain links TRBV7-2 with TRBJ1-1, with TRBD1 matching 8 bases. The CDR3 runs 14 residues. CDR1 SGHTA and CDR2 FQGNSA come from the germline V gene. Trimming cost V 5 bases and J 4 bases; bases outside gene matches: 6. CDR3 amino acids: CASSQQGGGTEAFF. CDR3 coding DNA: TGTGCCAGCAGCCAACAGGGGGGTGGCACTGAAGCTTTCTTT.

The V gene is TRBV23-1, the J gene TRBJ1-3; 7 positions agree with TRBD1. TRBV23-1 is flagged as an ORF with uncertain function. The CDR3 is 16 amino acids. Trimming cost V 3 bases and J 4 bases; bases outside gene matches: 9. The chain's CDR3 is CASSQLTGVKGNTIYF. Here the CDR3 DNA reads TGCGCCAGCAGTCAGCTTACAGGGGTCAAAGGAAACACCATATATTTT.

The rearrangement joins TRBV13 to TRBJ2-5, with D hard to call. Germline V gives CDR1 PRHDT, CDR2 FYEKMQ (reference sequence). CDR3 length: 13 residues. Trimming cost V 5 bases and J 1 base, with 8 bases left between them. CDR3 DNA sequence: TGTGCCAGCAGCGAACTCCCCCAAGAGACCCAGTACTTC. This translates into CASSELPQETQYF. Full variable domain (missing parts from reference TRBV13 and TRBJ2-5): AAGVIQSPRHLIKEKRETATLKCYPIPRHDTVYWYQQGPGQDPQFLISFYEKMQSDKGSIPDRFSAQQFSDYHSELNMSSLELGDSALYFCASSELPQETQYFGPGTRLLVL.

CDR3 in amino acids: CASSQWTSGEGDTQYF. The CDR3 DNA sequence: TGTGCCAGCAGCCAATGGACTAGCGGGGAGGGAGATACGCAGTATTTT. J is TRBJ2-3 and V is TRBV4-2, with TRBD2 identical over 12 bases. V shed 2 bases, J shed 5 bases, and the junction held 5 bases outside the gene matches. The CDR3 runs to 16 residues. Germline V gene lookup returns CDR1 LGHNA and CDR2 YNFKEQ.

The chain carries TRBV24-1 and TRBJ2-3, with 11 bases identical to TRBD1. Trimming at V came to 3 bases and at J to 2 bases, leaving 3 bases not matched to a gene. The CDR3 extends over 16 amino acids. CDR1 is KGHDR, CDR2 SFDVKD, per germline. The CDR3 DNA reads as TGTGCCACCAGTGATCCCGGACAGGGGGCCACAGATACGCAGTATTTT. This sequence encodes CATSDPGQGATDTQYF.

The chain is built from TRBV30 and TRBJ2-7, with 13 nucleotides matching TRBD2. Germline CDR1 GTSNPN, CDR2 SVGIG (reference sequence). The CDR3 is made up of 15 amino acids. With V trimmed by 1 base and J by 6 bases, 6 bases remained unmatched. The CDR3 region has the DNA TGTGCCTGGAGTGCTCCGGGACTAGCGGGGTTCGAGCAGTACTTC. Translation gives CAWSAPGLAGFEQYF.

Of note for this clone: In the same sample, other DNA sequences code for this CDR3. The genes are TRBV30 and TRBJ1-2; tentatively, D is TRBD1 (6 bases). V lost 0 bases to trimming and J lost 4 bases, with 9 bases between them. Germline loops: CDR1 GTSNPN, CDR2 SVGIG (reference sequence). This CDR3 is built from 13 residues. CDR3 region: CAWSVQGGYGYTF. The CDR3 DNA reads TGTGCCTGGAGTGTACAGGGAGGCTATGGCTACACCTTC. The full variable domain, its missing parts supplied by reference TRBV30 and TRBJ1-2, is SQTIHQWPATLVQPVGSPLSLECTVEGTSNPNLYWYRQAAGRGLQLLFYSVGIGQISSEVPQNLSASRPQDRQFILSSKKLLLSDSGFYLCAWSVQGGYGYTFGSGTRLTVV.

The chain links TRBV3-1 (or the pseudogene TRBV3-2) to TRBJ1-2, with no clear D. Germline V gene lookup returns CDR1 LGHDT and CDR2 YNNKEL (reference sequence). The V end was cut by 0 bases, the J end by 2 bases, with 7 bases between. CDR3 length: 14 amino acids. CDR3 DNA sequence: TGTGCCAGCAGCCAAGACACGGCCAACTATGGCTACACCTTC. It codes for CASSQDTANYGYTF.

This rearrangement joins TRBV4-3 to TRBJ2-6; the D gene is possibly TRBD2 (5 bases). This CDR3 spans 16 amino acids. V gave up 6 bases and J gave up 2 bases, with 14 bases separating them. Germline V lookup: CDR1 LGHNA, CDR2 YSLEER. The CDR3 region is CASSRSSGTGANVLTF. CDR3 DNA: TGCGCCAGCAGTCGCTCCTCCGGGACTGGGGCCAACGTCCTGACTTTC.

Turning to this clone: Other DNA variants within this sample encode the same CDR3. This chain links TRBV18 with TRBJ2-5; D call uncertain. This CDR3 spans 13 amino acids. The germline V and J ends were trimmed by 0 bases and 1 base, with 3 bases remaining between them. CDR1 is KGHSH, CDR2 LQKENI, per germline. The CDR3 here is CASSPPSQETQYF. The DNA of the CDR3 is TGTGCCAGCTCACCACCCTCCCAAGAGACCCAGTACTTC.

The CDR3: CASSLARTSNQPQHF. CDR3 in DNA: TGTGCCAGCAGCTTAGCCCGCACTAGCAATCAGCCCCAGCATTTT. This chain links TRBV13 with TRBJ1-5; D gene unclear. The CDR3 runs to 15 residues. CDR1 and CDR2 from the germline V gene are PRHDT and FYEKMQ (reference sequence). Trimming took 1 base from V and 0 from J, leaving 7 bases between them. Full variable domain (remainder filled in from reference TRBV13 and TRBJ1-5): AAGVIQSPRHLIKEKRETATLKCYPIPRHDTVYWYQQGPGQDPQFLISFYEKMQSDKGSIPDRFSAQQFSDYHSELNMSSLELGDSALYFCASSLARTSNQPQHFGDGTRLSIL.

This clone was found a few times. The chain links TRBV30 to TRBJ2-3, with D unresolved. V lost 0 bases and J lost 0, with 10 bases in between. The CDR3 extends over 15 amino acids. From germline, CDR1 is GTSNPN and CDR2 SVGIG (reference sequence). The DNA of the CDR3 is TGTGCCTGGAGTGTTACGATGGCTAGCACAGATACGCAGTATTTT. Translating gives CAWSVTMASTDTQYF. The full variable domain, rest sourced from reference TRBV30 and TRBJ2-3, is SQTIHQWPATLVQPVGSPLSLECTVEGTSNPNLYWYRQAAGRGLQLLFYSVGIGQISSEVPQNLSASRPQDRQFILSSKKLLLSDSGFYLCAWSVTMASTDTQYFGPGTRLTVL.

This chain links TRBV3-1 (or the pseudogene TRBV3-2) with TRBJ2-5; TRBD2 matches at 10 bases. V lost 7 bases and J lost 0; bases outside the gene matches: 5. Per the germline V gene, CDR1 is LGHDT and CDR2 is YNNKEL (reference sequence). The CDR3 runs 15 residues. The CDR3 reads CASTLAGAYQETQYF. The CDR3 bases are TGTGCCAGCACCCTAGCGGGGGCCTACCAAGAGACCCAGTACTTC.

This clone was observed a few times. This chain links TRBV7-9 with TRBJ2-7, with a possible D match to TRBD2 (6 bases). Germline lookup yields CDR1 SEHNR and CDR2 FQNEAQ (reference sequence). V was shortened by 5 bases and J by 2 bases, with 13 bases between the two germline ends. The CDR3 sequence is 14 residues long. CDR3 bases: TGTGCCAGCAGCCCCTTTCCGGGGGCCTACGAGCAGTACTTC. It is translated as CASSPFPGAYEQYF.

This clone is a singleton in its sample. The gene calls are TRBV7-8 and TRBJ1-2; possible D gene TRBD1, 5 bases. The CDR3 runs 12 residues. V was shortened by 6 bases and J by 5 bases, with 10 bases between the two germline ends. Germline CDR1 and CDR2: SGHVS and FQNEAQ. CDR3 loop: CASSSKGYGYTF. The CDR3 region has the DNA TGTGCCAGCAGTTCAAAGGGGTATGGCTACACCTTC.

The chain carries TRBV6-2 or TRBV6-3 and TRBJ2-3; the D call may be TRBD1 or TRBD2 (5 bases each). Germline values: CDR1 MNHEY, CDR2 SVGEGT. The CDR3 sequence is 18 residues long. With 0 bases removed from V and 4 bases from J, the gap between germline ends came to 20 bases. The CDR3 region has the DNA TGTGCCAGCAGTTACTCTCCTACGAGGGGCGAATCACCAGATACGCAGTATTTT. This sequence encodes CASSYSPTRGESPDTQYF.

This clone was seen just once. V gene TRBV9 combines with J gene TRBJ1-1; D not certain. Germline loops: CDR1 SGDLS, CDR2 YYNGEE. The CDR3 loop spans 16 amino acids. The V gene lost 3 bases and the J gene lost 2 bases, with 17 bases spanning the gap. The CDR3 DNA reads as TGTGCCAGCAGCGCCCGACATGGGGAACCTAACACTGAAGCTTTCTTT. It yields the protein CASSARHGEPNTEAFF.

The chain links TRBV18 to TRBJ1-1; D remains unclear. Germline loops: CDR1 KGHSH, CDR2 LQKENI. The CDR3 runs 18 residues. V lost 2 bases, J lost 0 bases, and 19 bases lay in between. The CDR3 DNA is TGTGCCAGCTCACCAAACGCGCCGGGGATTACCTTGAACACTGAAGCTTTCTTT. It specifies CASSPNAPGITLNTEAFF. The full variable domain, rest sourced from reference TRBV18 and TRBJ1-1, is NAGVMQNPRHLVRRRGQEARLRCSPMKGHSHVYWYRQLPEEGLKFMVYLQKENIIDESGMPKERFSAEFPKEGPSILRIQQVVRGDSAAYFCASSPNAPGITLNTEAFFGQGTRLTVV.

This chain joins TRBV18 and TRBJ2-1, with no clear D. Trimming took off 4 bases at V and 4 bases at J, with 14 bases between the two ends. This CDR3 region has 15 residues. CDR1 and CDR2 from the germline V gene are KGHSH and LQKENI. CDR3 protein: CASSLLTAGYNEQFF. In nucleotides, the CDR3 is TGTGCCAGCTCACTTCTCACAGCCGGGTACAATGAGCAGTTCTTC.

The sample holds a few counts of this clone. V gene TRBV27 combines with J gene TRBJ1-6; D is uncertain. Germline-derived CDR1 and CDR2 are MNHEY and SMNVEV (reference sequence). The CDR3 totals 14 residues. V lost 2 bases and J 10 bases, leaving 12 bases between the germline ends. In DNA form, the CDR3 reads TGTGCCAGCAGTTTAGACGGGAGTAGGTCACCCCTCCACTTT. Amino acids: CASSLDGSRSPLHF.